A single sample gave rise to the 4 T cell receptor beta chains below, sequenced in a study of blood T cell repertoires in COVID-19. The table came from immunoSEQ multiplex PCR; TCRdb's copy has only in-frame clones and leaves some out. In the table there are roughly 230,000 clones, roughly 84% of which are singletons. The sequencing sample was made of peripheral blood. The source of these receptors is a man aged 50-60 years with active or convalescent COVID-19.

The chain carries TRBV24-1 and TRBJ2-4; TRBD1 agrees at 7 bases. Looked up from germline, CDR1 is KGHDR and CDR2 is SFDVKD. This CDR3 is 15 amino acids long. Trimming removed 4 bases from V and 8 bases from J; junction bases left unmatched: 10. Written as DNA, the CDR3 is TGTGCCACCAGTGAGGGCGCAAACAGGGGTCACATTCAGTACTTC. It encodes CATSEGANRGHIQYF.

This rearrangement joins TRBV27 to TRBJ1-1; D possibly corresponds to TRBD1 (6 bases). Germline V CDR1 and CDR2: MNHEY, SMNVEV (reference sequence). V was trimmed by 6 bases and J by 4 bases, leaving 18 bases between them. This CDR3 is 15 amino acids long. CDR3 in amino acids: CASSPSRGASTEAFF. In DNA, the CDR3 is TGTGCCAGCAGCCCATCGCGGGGGGCAAGCACTGAAGCTTTCTTT.

In its sample, this clone was seen a few times. This chain uses TRBV30 with TRBJ2-1; D remains ambiguous. V was cut by 2 bases and J by 6 bases, with 8 bases left in between. The CDR3 covers 12 residues. CDR1 GTSNPN and CDR2 SVGIG come from the germline V gene (reference sequence). As DNA, the CDR3 is TGTGCCTGGAGTCGCCAGTTCAATGAGCAGTTCTTC. This translates into CAWSRQFNEQFF.

The V and J genes are TRBV24-1 and TRBJ1-2; D gene ambiguous. V was clipped by 3 bases and J by 10 bases, with 14 bases between them. Per germline, CDR1 KGHDR and CDR2 SFDVKD. The length of the CDR3 is 13 residues. CDR3 DNA sequence: TGTGCCACCAGTGATCTAGGATCACGCCTCTACACCTTC. Protein: CATSDLGSRLYTF.